The 10 T cell receptor beta chains presented below share a single source sample, sequenced in a study of cytomegalovirus exposure and HLA in healthy donors. The PCR used 60 Vbeta and 13 Jbeta primers. Produced via immunoSEQ multiplex PCR; TCRdb's table is partial and in-frame only. The data hold roughly 130,000 clones, with around three quarters observed a single time. What was sequenced was PBMCs. These receptors originate from a woman aged 45-59 years in good health and CMV-seronegative.

The J gene is TRBJ2-7, the V gene TRBV28; TRBD2 might be the D (6 bases). The germline V gene has CDR1 MDHEN and CDR2 SYDVKM. This CDR3 is 12 amino acids long. V was pared by 8 bases and J by 1 base, with 9 bases between. This CDR3 reads CASHSGSYEQYF. CDR3 DNA: TGTGCCAGCCACAGCGGGTCCTACGAGCAGTACTTC. The full variable domain, its missing parts supplied by reference TRBV28 and TRBJ2-7, is DVKVTQSSRYLVKRTGEKVFLECVQDMDHENMFWYRQDPGLGLRLIYFSYDVKMKEKGDIPEGYSVSREKKERFSLILESASTNQTSMYLCASHSGSYEQYFGPGTRLTVT.

This rearrangement joins TRBV11-2 to TRBJ1-1; perhaps TRBD1 as D (5 bases). The V end lost 3 bases, the J end lost 4 bases, and 15 bases lay between the germline ends. In germline, CDR1 is SGHAT, CDR2 FQNNGV. The CDR3 has 15 amino acids. Here the CDR3 DNA reads TGTGCCAGCAGCTTGGTGATCGGGGGGAGCACTGAAGCTTTCTTT. Its translation is CASSLVIGGSTEAFF.

This clone was counted only a few times. DNA for the CDR3: TGTGCCAGCAGCCAAGGGGAGAGTACAGGGAGCCTGAATACTGATACGCAGTATTTT. Protein product: CASSQGESTGSLNTDTQYF. The gene calls are TRBV4-2 and TRBJ2-3; a weak D match, TRBD1 (6 bases). The CDR3 contains 19 residues. In germline, CDR1 is LGHNA, CDR2 YNFKEQ. The germline V and J ends were trimmed by 1 base and 6 bases, with 26 bases remaining between them.

The rearrangement uses TRBV9 and TRBJ1-3; tentatively, D is TRBD1 (5 bases). The CDR3 is made up of 16 amino acids. Trimming took off 0 bases at V and 2 bases at J, with 12 bases between the two ends. Germline V gene data show CDR1 as SGDLS and CDR2 as YYNGEE. CDR3 sequence (DNA): TGTGCCAGCAGCGTAGAGGGTCAGGGAACTGGAAACACCATATATTTT. It yields the protein CASSVEGQGTGNTIYF.

This clone turned up a few times. The V gene is TRBV29-1, the J gene TRBJ2-2, with 9 nucleotides matching TRBD2. With 5 bases clipped from V and 5 bases from J, the junction kept 3 bases outside the gene matches. CDR1 and CDR2 (germline): SQVTM, ANQGSEA. CDR3 length: 13 amino acids. The CDR3 DNA reads as TGCAGCGTTACAGCGGGAGGTACCGGGGAGCTGTTTTTT. Translated: CSVTAGGTGELFF.

This clone was counted a single time. The rearrangement joins TRBV5-1 to TRBJ2-1; D remains ambiguous. The CDR3 has 12 amino acids. Germline V CDR1 and CDR2: SGHRS, YFSETQ. V was shortened by 5 bases and J by 6 bases, with 9 bases between the two germline ends. The CDR3 DNA follows: TGCGCCAGCAGACCCGTCGGCAATGAGCAGTTCTTC. Its protein is CASRPVGNEQFF.

J is TRBJ1-1 and V is TRBV5-1, with D possibly matching TRBD1 (5 bases). This CDR3 contains 15 residues. Germline values: CDR1 SGHRS, CDR2 YFSETQ. V shed 0 bases and J shed 0 bases, with 9 bases lying between them. CDR3: CASSLVAGLNTEAFF. The CDR3 bases are TGCGCCAGCAGCTTGGTGGCAGGGTTGAACACTGAAGCTTTCTTT.

V and J are TRBV28 and TRBJ2-7; possibly TRBD1 for D (5 bases). CDR3 length: 12 amino acids. Germline loops: CDR1 MDHEN, CDR2 SYDVKM. The V end was cut by 6 bases, the J end by 4 bases, with 10 bases between. The CDR3 reads CASSHDRYEQYV. The DNA for the CDR3 is TGTGCCAGCAGCCATGACAGATACGAGCAGTACGTC.

The chain has TRBV7-8 and TRBJ2-6; 9 bases are shared with TRBD2. The V segment lost 3 bases and the J segment 1 base; nucleotides outside the gene matches: 4. Germline V gene lookup returns CDR1 SGHVS and CDR2 FQNEAQ. The CDR3 is 17 amino acids. The CDR3 sequence is CASSFVAGESGANVLTF. CDR3 bases: TGTGCCAGCAGCTTTGTAGCGGGAGAGTCTGGGGCCAACGTCCTGACTTTC.

The rearrangement joins TRBV5-5 to TRBJ1-2; D is possibly TRBD1 (6 bases). V was shortened by 4 bases and J by 0 bases, with 10 bases between the two germline ends. Germline values: CDR1 SGHKS, CDR2 YYEKEE (reference sequence). This CDR3 comprises 14 residues. The CDR3 loop is CASSPQGTNYGYTF. The CDR3 DNA follows: TGTGCCAGCAGCCCGCAGGGGACTAACTATGGCTACACCTTC.